These 21 T cell receptor beta chains were all obtained from the same sample, sequenced in a study of cytomegalovirus exposure and HLA in healthy donors. Primers: 60 Vbeta forward and 13 Jbeta reverse. The protocol was immunoSEQ multiplex PCR, while the TCRdb copy is restricted to in-frame clones and leaves out a portion. The profile shows approximately 74,000 clones, 63% of them singletons. The material sequenced was PBMCs. These receptors came from a man aged 25-45 years in good health and CMV-seropositive.

This chain connects TRBV30 to TRBJ2-5; D unresolved. V shed 1 base and J shed 5 bases, with 5 bases lying between them. Germline assignment: CDR1 GTSNPN and CDR2 SVGIG (reference sequence). The CDR3 extends over 11 amino acids. The chain's CDR3 is CAWSDGETQYF. The CDR3 nucleotides read TGTGCCTGGAGTGACGGGGAGACCCAGTACTTC.

There are a few counts of this clone. V gene TRBV5-1 combines with J gene TRBJ2-3; 10 nucleotides match TRBD1. The CDR3 has 18 residues. The germline gives CDR1 SGHRS, CDR2 YFSETQ. The V gene end was trimmed by 0 bases and the J gene end by 4 bases; junction bases not matched to a gene: 11. The CDR3 loop is CASSLVFAGTGEPDTQYF. The CDR3 nucleotides read TGCGCCAGCAGCTTGGTCTTTGCCGGGACAGGGGAGCCAGATACGCAGTATTTT.

The chain joins TRBV4-1 to TRBJ1-1; tentatively, D is TRBD1 (5 bases). V lost 5 bases and J 3 bases, leaving 16 bases between the germline ends. Germline V CDR1 and CDR2: MGHRA, YSYEKL. There are 15 residues in the CDR3. CDR3 protein: CASSMYRGGDTEAFF. CDR3 bases: TGCGCCAGCAGCATGTATCGAGGAGGGGACACTGAAGCTTTCTTT.

V is TRBV6-4 and J is TRBJ1-2, with 8 bases lining up with TRBD1. The trim removed 3 bases at V and 4 bases at J, leaving 7 bases unmatched. This CDR3 has 15 amino acids. CDR1 is MRHNA and CDR2 is SNTAGT in the germline V gene. CDR3 sequence: CASSESGGARYGYTF. DNA of the CDR3: TGTGCCAGCAGTGAATCAGGGGGCGCTCGCTATGGCTACACCTTC.

V is TRBV7-2 and J is TRBJ2-5, with 7 bases that match TRBD2. Germline loops: CDR1 SGHTA, CDR2 FQGNSA. After removal of 5 bases from V and 5 bases from J, the junction contained 11 bases not matched to a gene. The CDR3 sequence is 15 residues long. CDR3 residues: CASSPRAGAGETQYF. CDR3 nucleotide sequence: TGTGCCAGCAGCCCGAGGGCGGGAGCAGGGGAGACCCAGTACTTC.

The J gene is TRBJ1-3, the V gene TRBV30, with a possible D match to TRBD1 (6 bases). Trimming removed 0 bases at V and 0 bases at J, with 12 bases between. From germline, CDR1 is GTSNPN and CDR2 SVGIG (reference sequence). The CDR3 spans 16 residues. CDR3 DNA sequence: TGTGCCTGGAGTGTACCAGGGGTTATCTCTGGAAACACCATATATTTT. Protein product: CAWSVPGVISGNTIYF. Based on the CDR3 plus reference TRBV30 and TRBJ1-3, the full variable domain is SQTIHQWPATLVQPVGSPLSLECTVEGTSNPNLYWYRQAAGRGLQLLFYSVGIGQISSEVPQNLSASRPQDRQFILSSKKLLLSDSGFYLCAWSVPGVISGNTIYFGEGSWLTVV.

This clone has only one observation. The chain uses TRBV2 and TRBJ2-3, with D uncertain. Germline CDR1 and CDR2: SNHLY and FYNNEI. Trimming shortened V by 6 bases and J by 2 bases, and 6 bases separated the two germline ends. The CDR3 is 12 amino acids. The DNA for the CDR3 is TGTGCCAGCAGCTTGTTCACAGATACGCAGTATTTT. Its translation is CASSLFTDTQYF.

The chain joins TRBV5-1 to TRBJ2-3, with D perhaps matching TRBD2 (6 bases). Between the trimmed V and J ends, which lost 1 base and 4 bases, there was a span of 13 bases. CDR1 and CDR2 from the germline V gene are SGHRS and YFSETQ. CDR3 length equals 15 residues. CDR3 coding DNA: TGCGCCAGCAGCTTGTCCGGGGGAGGTCCAGATACGCAGTATTTT. It specifies CASSLSGGGPDTQYF.

The chain recombines TRBV11-3 with TRBJ2-1; 9 nucleotides align to TRBD1. V dropped 0 bases and J dropped 6; count of bases not matched to a gene: 3. Per germline, CDR1 SGHNT and CDR2 YENEEA. The CDR3 is 15 amino acids. CDR3 nucleotides: TGTGCCAGCAGCTTAGACGGGACAGGGTTCAATGAGCAGTTCTTC. Translating gives CASSLDGTGFNEQFF.

The CDR3 nucleotides are TGTGCCAGCAGCCTTAAACAGGGACATCTAAATGAGCAGTTCTTC. Protein product: CASSLKQGHLNEQFF. The chain is built from TRBV7-7 and TRBJ2-1; possible D gene TRBD1, 6 bases. Trimming pared 5 bases from V and 7 bases from J, leaving 18 bases between. The length of the CDR3 is 15 residues. Germline V gene lookup returns CDR1 SSHAT and CDR2 FNYEAQ (reference sequence).

The chain uses TRBV29-1 and TRBJ2-1; 11 bases match TRBD2. This CDR3 region has 15 residues. Germline V gene lookup returns CDR1 SQVTM and CDR2 ANQGSEA. V dropped 2 bases and J dropped 2; count of bases not matched to a gene: 2. CDR3 residues: CSVETSGSTYNEQFF. CDR3 bases: TGCAGCGTTGAAACTAGCGGGAGTACCTACAATGAGCAGTTCTTC.

The chain carries TRBV4-1 and TRBJ1-5; unclear D gene. The CDR3 runs to 13 residues. CDR1 is MGHRA and CDR2 is YSYEKL in the germline V gene. V lost 3 bases and J lost 7, with 10 bases in between. CDR3 DNA sequence: TGCGCCAGCAGCCATAGAGGAGAGCAGCCCCAGCATTTT. Protein product: CASSHRGEQPQHF.

The chain recombines TRBV6-5 with TRBJ1-5, with D perhaps matching TRBD1 (6 bases). Germline CDR1 is MNHEY and CDR2 is SVGAGI. Trimming removed 8 bases from V and 5 bases from J, with 16 bases in between. CDR3 length equals 14 residues. The CDR3 spells CASSGGAEDQPQHF. In DNA, the CDR3 is TGTGCCAGCTCTGGGGGGGCGGAAGATCAGCCCCAGCATTTT.

The chain employs TRBV28 and TRBJ1-5; possible D gene TRBD1, 6 bases. CDR1 and CDR2 from the germline V gene are MDHEN and SYDVKM. The CDR3 runs to 14 residues. Trimming took off 5 bases at V and 7 bases at J, with 15 bases between the two ends. CDR3 sequence reads: CASSPRGGGQPQHF. CDR3 DNA sequence: TGTGCCAGCAGTCCAAGGGGGGGTGGACAGCCCCAGCATTTT.

This chain links TRBV5-6 with TRBJ2-5; a possible D gene is TRBD1 (6 bases). The germline V and J ends were trimmed by 1 base and 5 bases, with 15 bases remaining between them. The CDR3 has 15 amino acids. Germline loops: CDR1 SGHDT, CDR2 YYEEEE. CDR3 coding DNA: TGTGCCAGCAGCTTGAATCTGGGGGCGAGGGAGACCCAGTACTTC. It specifies CASSLNLGARETQYF. Full variable domain (outside the CDR3, taken from reference TRBV5-6 and TRBJ2-5): DAGVTQSPTHLIKTRGQQVTLRCSPKSGHDTVSWYQQALGQGPQFIFQYYEEEERQRGNFPDRFSGHQFPNYSSELNVNALLLGDSALYLCASSLNLGARETQYFGPGTRLLVL.

The J gene is TRBJ2-7, the V gene TRBV28; D perhaps matches TRBD1 (6 bases). The CDR3 is made up of 17 amino acids. In germline, CDR1 is MDHEN, CDR2 SYDVKM. V was pared by 5 bases and J by 0 bases, with 20 bases between. The CDR3 region is CASSPKIYQGTSYEQYF. In nucleotides, the CDR3 is TGTGCCAGCAGTCCCAAAATATATCAGGGGACCTCCTACGAGCAGTACTTC.

This clone was counted between two and nine times. V and J are TRBV30 and TRBJ2-3; TRBD1 might be the D (5 bases). The V and J ends lost 3 bases and 4 bases respectively, with 14 bases between them. The V gene's germline CDR1 is GTSNPN and CDR2 SVGIG (reference sequence). CDR3 length: 14 residues. The CDR3 bases are TGTGCCTGGAGGCTTCAGGGTTTCGCAGATACGCAGTATTTT. This translates into CAWRLQGFADTQYF.

V is TRBV29-1 and J is TRBJ1-2; D is perhaps TRBD1 (6 bases). Per the germline V gene, CDR1 is SQVTM and CDR2 is ANQGSEA. This CDR3 has 13 residues. V was cut by 3 bases and J by 4 bases, with 12 bases left in between. This chain's CDR3 is CSVDGGDGYGYTF. DNA of the CDR3: TGCAGCGTTGATGGGGGCGACGGCTATGGCTACACCTTC.

The rearrangement joins TRBV6-1 to TRBJ2-3; 9 bases match TRBD1. The germline CDR1 and CDR2 sequences are MNHNS and SASEGT. V dropped 10 bases and J dropped 4; count of bases not matched to a gene: 9. The CDR3 length is 14 residues. The CDR3 sequence is CATLRDRASDTQYF. The CDR3 DNA sequence: TGTGCCACCCTCCGGGACAGGGCTTCAGATACGCAGTATTTT.

V usage is TRBV5-6 and J usage is TRBJ2-7, with TRBD2 matching 7 bases. CDR1 and CDR2 from the germline V gene are SGHDT and YYEEEE. The CDR3 spans 15 residues. With 3 bases clipped from V and 1 base from J, the junction kept 7 bases outside the gene matches. CDR3 in amino acids: CASSWMERGSYEQYF. The CDR3 bases are TGTGCCAGCAGCTGGATGGAGCGGGGATCCTACGAGCAGTACTTC.

The rearrangement links TRBV30 to TRBJ1-5, with TRBD1 matching 11 bases. CDR1 GTSNPN and CDR2 SVGIG come from the germline V gene (reference sequence). This CDR3 spans 14 amino acids. V was pared by 3 bases and J by 5 bases, with 3 bases of the junction left unmatched. This CDR3 reads CAWSGTGGDQPQHF. For the CDR3, the DNA is TGTGCCTGGAGCGGGACAGGGGGAGATCAGCCCCAGCATTTT. The full variable domain, in which reference TRBV30 and TRBJ1-5 provide the parts outside the CDR3, is SQTIHQWPATLVQPVGSPLSLECTVEGTSNPNLYWYRQAAGRGLQLLFYSVGIGQISSEVPQNLSASRPQDRQFILSSKKLLLSDSGFYLCAWSGTGGDQPQHFGDGTRLSIL.